This TCR beta chain was observed in a study of shared clonotypes between healthy human individuals. In the study overall: For every donor, three CD4 naive, three CD4 memory, two CD8 naive and one CD8 memory plates were used.

With 3 bases removed from V and 2 bases from J, the gap between germline ends came to 13 bases. Per germline, CDR1 ENHRY and CDR2 SYGVKD. CDR3 length: 15 amino acids. Findings and limits, study-wide: Larger estimated richness was generally recorded for naive subsets relative to memory subsets.

Repertoires were generated with immunoSEQ multiplex PCR, while TCRdb's copy carries only in-frame clones and drops some. The sample contains about 680,000 clones, about 91% of which appear only once. It was CD45RO-negative cells, positively selected for CCR7, that made up naive CD8 cells, with terminally differentiated effector memory CD45RA+ cells excluded. On this clone itself: Its matching antigen is unknown.

Input material: naive CD8+ T cells sorted from blood. The chain links TRBV10-3 to TRBJ1-2; D gene ambiguous. This clonotype was sampled from a man aged 25 to 45 in good health. CDR3: CAISDPPERNYGYTF. In DNA, the CDR3 is TGTGCCATCAGTGACCCTCCCGAAAGGAACTATGGCTACACCTTC.